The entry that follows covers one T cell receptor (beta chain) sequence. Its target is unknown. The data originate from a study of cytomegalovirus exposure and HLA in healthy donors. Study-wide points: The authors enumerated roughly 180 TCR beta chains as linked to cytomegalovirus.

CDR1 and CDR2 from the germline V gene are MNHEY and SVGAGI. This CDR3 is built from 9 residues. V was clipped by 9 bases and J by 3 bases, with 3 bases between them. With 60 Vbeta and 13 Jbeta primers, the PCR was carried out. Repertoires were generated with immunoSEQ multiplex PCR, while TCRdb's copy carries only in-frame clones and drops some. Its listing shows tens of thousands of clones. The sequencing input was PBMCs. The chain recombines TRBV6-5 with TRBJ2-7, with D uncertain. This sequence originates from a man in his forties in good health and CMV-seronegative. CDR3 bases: TGTGCCAGTTACTACGAGCAGTACTTC. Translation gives CASYYEQYF.